This TCR beta chain was sequenced for a study of beta chain features in type 1 diabetes. Study background: Cell yields, gender and age were similar in healthy donors and patients.

General study points: Moderate yet significant TCRB CDR3 shortening was seen in Type 1 diabetes patients in all four CD4+ subsets. The study found fewer insertions and more deletions at VDJ junctions in type 1 diabetes patients.

Reverse transcribing all isolated RNA meant expressed TCRB transcripts were sequenced. Profiled with immunoSEQ multiplex PCR; TCRdb holds only in-frame clones, not every one. The table has 600,000 to 700,000 clones, approximately 13% seen once. CDR1 and CDR2 (germline): LGHNA, YNFKEQ. CDR3 length: 13 residues. The V end lost 4 bases, the J end lost 3 bases, and 9 bases lay between the germline ends. A note on this clone: Antigen unknown.

One heparinised blood draw averaging roughly 100 mL was given by each donor. Material: naive CD4+ T cells from blood. The clonotype originates from a man aged 30-40 years with type 1 diabetes. The rearrangement joins TRBV4-2 to TRBJ1-2, with no clear D. This CDR3 is CASSRERDYGYTF. The CDR3 DNA reads as TGTGCCAGCAGCCGCGAAAGGGACTATGGCTACACCTTC.